Detailed here is one T cell receptor beta chain. Its antigen is not identified. This CDR3 spans 13 amino acids. The germline gives CDR1 MNHEY, CDR2 SMNVEV (reference sequence). V was clipped by 5 bases and J by 8 bases, with 16 bases between them. This specimen belongs to a study of PD-1 blockade in classical Hodgkin lymphoma. General study points: CD4+ TCR diversity, unlike CD8+, rose significantly by C4D1.

This table comes from immunoSEQ multiplex PCR, and its TCRdb copy is limited to in-frame clones, with some not included. The sample carries 95,000 to 100,000 clones, roughly 90% recorded once. Every patient was affected by relapse after autologous stem cell transplantation, while exposure to brentuximab vedotin was not uniform. The starting material was peripheral blood mononuclear cells (PBMCs), obtained before the second cycle of nivolumab. This receptor was identified in a human donor with classical Hodgkin lymphoma. The chain uses TRBV27 and TRBJ2-7; D not resolved. CDR3 loop: CASSKPQAGQQYF. The CDR3 DNA follows: TGTGCCAGCAGTAAACCCCAGGCAGGACAGCAGTACTTC.